This T cell receptor (beta chain) originates from a study of breast tumors, draining lymph nodes, adjacent tissues. Study conclusions and caveats: Data only fit, rather than demonstrated, lymph node origin of most tumor T cells. Data fit most tumor T cells coming from lymph node, expanding in tumor. Luminal-like breast cancer showed significantly higher tumor–nontumor repertoire similarity than basal-like. Tumors had less TCR diversity than lymph nodes, more than nontumor tissue.

In this sample, this clonotype turned up many times. Its cognate antigen is unknown. In TCRdb, the multiplex PCR reads were re-called with MiXCR into one record per CDR3 protein. The sample includes under 70,000 distinct CDR3 sequences, less than 50% seen only once; the top ten take 8.4%. Trimming pared 3 bases from V and 3 bases from J, leaving 18 bases between. Germline V gene data show CDR1 as SGHNT and CDR2 as YENEEA. The CDR3 runs 17 residues. What was sequenced was breast tumor tissue. The clonotype comes from a female donor with breast cancer. Some clones in this sample may be carry-over from other donors' samples. This rearrangement joins TRBV11-3 to TRBJ2-1; maybe TRBD2 (5 bases). The CDR3 reads CASSLFGGYVDYNEQFF. The DNA for the CDR3 is TGTGCCAGCAGCTTGTTCGGAGGATACGTCGACTACAATGAGCAGTTCTTC.